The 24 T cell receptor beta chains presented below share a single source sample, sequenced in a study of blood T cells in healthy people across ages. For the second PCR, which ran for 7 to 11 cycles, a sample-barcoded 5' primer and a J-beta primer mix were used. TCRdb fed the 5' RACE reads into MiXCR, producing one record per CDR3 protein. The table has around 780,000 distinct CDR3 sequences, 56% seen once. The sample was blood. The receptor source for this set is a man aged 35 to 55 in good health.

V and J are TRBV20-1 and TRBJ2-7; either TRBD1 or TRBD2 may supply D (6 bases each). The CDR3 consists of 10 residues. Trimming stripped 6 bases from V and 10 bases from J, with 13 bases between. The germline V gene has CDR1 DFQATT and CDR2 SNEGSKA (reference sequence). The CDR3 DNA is TGCAGTGCCGAAACGGGGGCCCAGTACTTC. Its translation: CSAETGAQYF.

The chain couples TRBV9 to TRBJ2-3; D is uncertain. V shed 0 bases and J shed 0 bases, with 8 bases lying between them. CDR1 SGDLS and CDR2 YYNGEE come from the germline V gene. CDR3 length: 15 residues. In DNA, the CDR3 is TGTGCCAGCAGCGTAGGCAGCACGAGCACAGATACGCAGTATTTT. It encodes CASSVGSTSTDTQYF.

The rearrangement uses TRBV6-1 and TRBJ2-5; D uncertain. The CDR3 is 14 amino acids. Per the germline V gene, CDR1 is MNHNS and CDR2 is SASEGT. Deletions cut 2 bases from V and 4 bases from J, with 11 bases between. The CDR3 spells CASSESSMGETQYF. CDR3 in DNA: TGTGCCAGCAGTGAAAGCTCGATGGGAGAGACCCAGTACTTC.

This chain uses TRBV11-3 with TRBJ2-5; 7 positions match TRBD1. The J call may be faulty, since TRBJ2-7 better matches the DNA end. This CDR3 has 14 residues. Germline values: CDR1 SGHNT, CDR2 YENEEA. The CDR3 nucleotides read TGTGCCAGCAGCCGCACCGGACAGGTCCCCGAGCAGTACTTC. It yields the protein CASSRTGQVPEQYF.

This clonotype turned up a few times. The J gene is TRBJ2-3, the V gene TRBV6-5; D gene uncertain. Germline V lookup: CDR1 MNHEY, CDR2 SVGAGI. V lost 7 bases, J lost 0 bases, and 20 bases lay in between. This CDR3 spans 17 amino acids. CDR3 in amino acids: CASTTVHGGASTDTQYF. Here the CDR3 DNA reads TGTGCCAGCACAACGGTACACGGCGGAGCTAGCACAGATACGCAGTATTTT.

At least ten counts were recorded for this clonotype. CDR3 coding DNA: TGTGCCAGCAGCCAGGGTACAGGCTCTGGGGCCAACGTCCTGACTTTC. As protein: CASSQGTGSGANVLTF. V gene TRBV4-2 combines with J gene TRBJ2-6; D is possibly TRBD1 (5 bases). The CDR3 totals 16 residues. Germline V lookup: CDR1 LGHNA, CDR2 YNFKEQ. V lost 3 bases and J lost 0, with 9 bases in between.

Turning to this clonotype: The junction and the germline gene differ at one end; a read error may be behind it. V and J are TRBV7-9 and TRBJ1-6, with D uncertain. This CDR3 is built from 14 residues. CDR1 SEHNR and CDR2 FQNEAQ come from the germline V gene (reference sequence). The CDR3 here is CASRLELENSPLHF. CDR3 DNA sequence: TGTGCCAGCAGATTAGAGCTAGAAAATTCACCCCTCCACTTT. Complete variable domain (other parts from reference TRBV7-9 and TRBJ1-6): DTGVSQNPRHKITKRGQNVTFRCDPISEHNRLYWYRQTLGQGPEFLTYFQNEAQLEKSRLLSDRFSAERPKGSFSTLEIQRTEQGDSAMYLCASRLELENSPLHFGNGTRLTVT.

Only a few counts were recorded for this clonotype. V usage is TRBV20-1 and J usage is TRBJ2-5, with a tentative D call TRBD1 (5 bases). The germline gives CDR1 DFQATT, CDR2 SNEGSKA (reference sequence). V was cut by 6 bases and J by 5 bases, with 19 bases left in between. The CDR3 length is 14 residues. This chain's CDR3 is CSAASFRALETQYF. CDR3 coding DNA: TGCAGTGCGGCATCCTTCAGGGCTTTGGAGACCCAGTACTTC.

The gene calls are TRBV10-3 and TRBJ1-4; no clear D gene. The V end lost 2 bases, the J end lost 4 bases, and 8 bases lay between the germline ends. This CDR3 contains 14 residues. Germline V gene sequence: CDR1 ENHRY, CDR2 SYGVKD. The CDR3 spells CAISEAQLNEKLFF. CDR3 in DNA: TGTGCCATCAGTGAGGCTCAGCTTAATGAAAAACTGTTTTTT.

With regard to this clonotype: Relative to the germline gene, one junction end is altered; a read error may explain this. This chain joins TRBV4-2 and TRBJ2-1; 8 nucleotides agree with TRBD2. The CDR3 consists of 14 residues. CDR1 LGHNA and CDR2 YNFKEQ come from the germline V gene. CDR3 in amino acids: CASSQEGAGAEQFF. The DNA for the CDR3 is TGTGCTAGCAGCCAAGAGGGAGCGGGGGCTGAGCAGTTCTTC.

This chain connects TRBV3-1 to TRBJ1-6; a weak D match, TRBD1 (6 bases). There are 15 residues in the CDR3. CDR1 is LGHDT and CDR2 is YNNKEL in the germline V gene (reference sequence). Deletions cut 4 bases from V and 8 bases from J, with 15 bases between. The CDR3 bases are TGTGCCAGCAGCCTCTTTTGGGACATTGATTCACCCCTCCACTTT. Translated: CASSLFWDIDSPLHF. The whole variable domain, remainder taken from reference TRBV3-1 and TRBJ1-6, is DTAVSQTPKYLVTQMGNDKSIKCEQNLGHDTMYWYKQDSKKFLKIMFSYNNKELIINETVPNRFSPKSPDKAHLNLHINSLELGDSAVYFCASSLFWDIDSPLHFGNGTRLTVT.

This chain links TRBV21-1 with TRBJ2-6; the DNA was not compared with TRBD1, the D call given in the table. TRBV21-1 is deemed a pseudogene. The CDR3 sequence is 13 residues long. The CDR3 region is CASTGHWANVLTF. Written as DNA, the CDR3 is TGTGCCAGCACGGGGCACTGGGCCAACGTCCTGACTTTC.

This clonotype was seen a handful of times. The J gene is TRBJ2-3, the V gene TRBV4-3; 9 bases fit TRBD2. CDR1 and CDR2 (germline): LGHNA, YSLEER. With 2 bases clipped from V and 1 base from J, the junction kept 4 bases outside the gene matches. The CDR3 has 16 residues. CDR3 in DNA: TGCGCCAGCAGCCAAAATAGCGGGAGCCGCACAGATACGCAGTATTTT. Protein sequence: CASSQNSGSRTDTQYF.

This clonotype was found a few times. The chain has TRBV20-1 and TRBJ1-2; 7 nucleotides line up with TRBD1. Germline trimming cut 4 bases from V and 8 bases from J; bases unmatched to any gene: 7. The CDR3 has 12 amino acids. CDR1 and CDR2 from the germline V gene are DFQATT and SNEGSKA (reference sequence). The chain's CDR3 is CSAKHRGWGYTF. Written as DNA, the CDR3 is TGCAGTGCTAAGCACAGGGGATGGGGCTACACCTTC.

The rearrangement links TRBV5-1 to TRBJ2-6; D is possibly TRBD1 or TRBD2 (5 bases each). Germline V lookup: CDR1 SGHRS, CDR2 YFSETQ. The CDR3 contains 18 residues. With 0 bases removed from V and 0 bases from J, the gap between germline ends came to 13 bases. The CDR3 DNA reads TGCGCCAGCAGCTTGGAGGGGCCAGGGAGCTCTGGGGCCAACGTCCTGACTTTC. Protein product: CASSLEGPGSSGANVLTF.

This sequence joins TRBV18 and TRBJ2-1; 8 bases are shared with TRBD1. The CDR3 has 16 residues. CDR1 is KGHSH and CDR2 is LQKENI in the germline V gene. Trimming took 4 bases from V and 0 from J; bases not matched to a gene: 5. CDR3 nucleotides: TGTGCCAGCTCACTAGACAGGGGATTCTCCTACAATGAGCAGTTCTTC. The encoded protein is CASSLDRGFSYNEQFF.

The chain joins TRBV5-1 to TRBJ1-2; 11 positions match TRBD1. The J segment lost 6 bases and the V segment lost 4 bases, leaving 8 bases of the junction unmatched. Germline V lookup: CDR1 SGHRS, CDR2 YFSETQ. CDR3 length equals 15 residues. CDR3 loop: CASSGRTGGSDGYTF. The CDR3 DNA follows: TGCGCCAGCAGCGGCAGGACAGGGGGCTCGGATGGCTACACCTTC.

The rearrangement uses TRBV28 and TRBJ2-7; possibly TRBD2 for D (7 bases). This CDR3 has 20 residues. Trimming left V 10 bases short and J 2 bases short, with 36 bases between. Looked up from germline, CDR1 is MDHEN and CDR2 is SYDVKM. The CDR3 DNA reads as TGTGCCACCCAATTTCGGGGCCGCAGGGGCGCAAAGCGGGGTGCCTACGAGCAGTACTTC. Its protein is CATQFRGRRGAKRGAYEQYF.

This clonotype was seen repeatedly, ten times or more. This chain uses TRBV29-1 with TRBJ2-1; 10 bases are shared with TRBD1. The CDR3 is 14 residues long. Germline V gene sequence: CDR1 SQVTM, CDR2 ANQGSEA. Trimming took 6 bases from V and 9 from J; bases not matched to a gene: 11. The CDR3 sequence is CSVLTGGDGGEQFF. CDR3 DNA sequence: TGCAGCGTCCTGACAGGGGGCGACGGGGGTGAGCAGTTCTTC.

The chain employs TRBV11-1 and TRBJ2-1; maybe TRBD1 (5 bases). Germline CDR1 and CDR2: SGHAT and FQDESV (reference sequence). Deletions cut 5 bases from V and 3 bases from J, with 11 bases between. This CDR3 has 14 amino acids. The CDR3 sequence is CASSIRAIYNEQFF. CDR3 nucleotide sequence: TGTGCCAGCAGCATCAGGGCCATCTACAATGAGCAGTTCTTC.

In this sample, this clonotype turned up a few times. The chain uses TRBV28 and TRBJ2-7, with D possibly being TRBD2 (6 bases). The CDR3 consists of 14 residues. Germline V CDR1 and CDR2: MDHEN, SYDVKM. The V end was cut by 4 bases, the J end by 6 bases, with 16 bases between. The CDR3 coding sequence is TGTGCCAGCAGTTCACCCTCGCTAGCGTTCGAGCAGTACTTC. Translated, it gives CASSSPSLAFEQYF.

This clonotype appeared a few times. The CDR3 is CASSTYRTGVYEQYF. CDR3 in DNA: TGTGCCAGCAGCACCTATAGGACAGGGGTTTACGAGCAGTACTTC. The chain recombines TRBV7-9 with TRBJ2-7; 9 bases agree with TRBD1. J was trimmed by 4 bases and V by 5 bases; bases with no gene match: 9. The V gene's germline CDR1 is SEHNR and CDR2 FQNEAQ (reference sequence). The CDR3 length is 15 residues.

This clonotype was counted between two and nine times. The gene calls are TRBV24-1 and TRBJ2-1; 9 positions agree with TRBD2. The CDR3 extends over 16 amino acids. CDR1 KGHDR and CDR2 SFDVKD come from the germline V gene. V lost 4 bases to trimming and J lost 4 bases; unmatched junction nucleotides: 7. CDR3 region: CATSDPSGDGYNEQFF. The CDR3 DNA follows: TGTGCCACCAGTGACCCTAGCGGGGACGGTTACAATGAGCAGTTCTTC.

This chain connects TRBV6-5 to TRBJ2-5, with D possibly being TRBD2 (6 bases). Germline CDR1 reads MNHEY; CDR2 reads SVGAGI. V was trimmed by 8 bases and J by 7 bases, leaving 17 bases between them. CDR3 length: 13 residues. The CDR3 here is CASGLAVRSTQYF. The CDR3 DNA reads TGTGCCAGCGGATTAGCGGTTAGATCGACCCAGTACTTC.